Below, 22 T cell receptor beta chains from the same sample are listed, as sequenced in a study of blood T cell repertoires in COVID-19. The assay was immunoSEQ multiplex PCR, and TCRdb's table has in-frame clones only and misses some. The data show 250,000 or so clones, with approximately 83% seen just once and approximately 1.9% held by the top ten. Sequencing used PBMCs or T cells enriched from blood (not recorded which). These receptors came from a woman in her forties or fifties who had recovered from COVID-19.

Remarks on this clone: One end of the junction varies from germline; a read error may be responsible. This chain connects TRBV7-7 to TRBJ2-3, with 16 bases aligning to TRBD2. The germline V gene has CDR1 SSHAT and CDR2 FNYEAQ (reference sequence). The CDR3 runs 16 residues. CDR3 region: CASSLGLAGGRDTQYF. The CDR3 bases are TGTGCTAGCAGCTTGGGACTAGCGGGAGGGAGAGATACGCAGTATTTT.

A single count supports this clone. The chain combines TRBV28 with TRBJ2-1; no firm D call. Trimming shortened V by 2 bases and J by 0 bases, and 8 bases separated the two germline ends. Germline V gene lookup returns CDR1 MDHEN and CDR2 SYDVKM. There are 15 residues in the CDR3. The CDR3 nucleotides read TGTGCCAGCAGTTTACAGGATAGCTCCTACAATGAGCAGTTCTTC. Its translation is CASSLQDSSYNEQFF.

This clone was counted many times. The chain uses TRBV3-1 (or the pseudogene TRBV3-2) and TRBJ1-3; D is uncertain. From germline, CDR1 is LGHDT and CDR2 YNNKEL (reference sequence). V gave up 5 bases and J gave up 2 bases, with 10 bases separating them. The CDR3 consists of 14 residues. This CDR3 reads CASSSYHTGNTIYF. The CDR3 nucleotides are TGTGCCAGCAGCTCGTATCACACTGGAAACACCATATATTTT.

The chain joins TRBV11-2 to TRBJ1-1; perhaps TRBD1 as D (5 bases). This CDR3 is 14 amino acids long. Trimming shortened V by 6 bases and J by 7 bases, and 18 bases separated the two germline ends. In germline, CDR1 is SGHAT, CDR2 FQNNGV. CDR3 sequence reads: CASRTTRGTHEAFF. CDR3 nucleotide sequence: TGTGCCAGCAGGACGACGCGGGGCACCCATGAAGCTTTCTTT. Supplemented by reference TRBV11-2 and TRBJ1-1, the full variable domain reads EAGVAQSPRYKIIEKRQSVAFWCNPISGHATLYWYQQILGQGPKLLIQFQNNGVVDDSQLPKDRFSAERLKGVDSTLKIQPAKLEDSAVYLCASRTTRGTHEAFFGQGTRLTVV.

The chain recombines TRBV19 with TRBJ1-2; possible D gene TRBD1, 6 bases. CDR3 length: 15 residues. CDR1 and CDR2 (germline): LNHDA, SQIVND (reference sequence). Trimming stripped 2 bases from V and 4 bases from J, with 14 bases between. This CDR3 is CASSIRPRGAYGYTF. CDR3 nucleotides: TGTGCCAGTAGTATACGCCCCAGGGGCGCCTATGGCTACACCTTC.

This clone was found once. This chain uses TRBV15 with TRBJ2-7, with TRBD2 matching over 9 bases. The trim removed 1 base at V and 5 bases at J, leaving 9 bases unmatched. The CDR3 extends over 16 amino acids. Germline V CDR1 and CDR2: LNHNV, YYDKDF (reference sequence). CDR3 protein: CATSRVGREGRHEQYF. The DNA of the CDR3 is TGTGCCACCAGCAGAGTGGGGCGGGAGGGCCGCCACGAGCAGTACTTC.

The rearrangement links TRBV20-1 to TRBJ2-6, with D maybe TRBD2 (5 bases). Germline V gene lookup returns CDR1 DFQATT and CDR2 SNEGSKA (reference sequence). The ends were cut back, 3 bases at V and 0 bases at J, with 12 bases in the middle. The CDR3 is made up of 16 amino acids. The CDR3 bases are TGCAGTGCTAGTACCGGGATCCCCTCTGGGGCCAACGTCCTGACTTTC. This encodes CSASTGIPSGANVLTF.

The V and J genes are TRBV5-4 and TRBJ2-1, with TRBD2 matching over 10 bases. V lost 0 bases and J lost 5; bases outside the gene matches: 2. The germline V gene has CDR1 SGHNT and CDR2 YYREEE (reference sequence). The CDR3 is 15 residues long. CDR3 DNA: TGTGCCAGCAGCTTGGCTAGCGGGAGACACAATGAGCAGTTCTTC. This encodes CASSLASGRHNEQFF.

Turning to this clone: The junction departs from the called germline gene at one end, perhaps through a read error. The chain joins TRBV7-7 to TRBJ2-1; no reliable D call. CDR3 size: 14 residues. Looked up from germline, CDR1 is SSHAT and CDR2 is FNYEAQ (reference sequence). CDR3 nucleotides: TGTGCTAGCAGCCCACGAGGAATAAACAATGAGCAGTTCTTC. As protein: CASSPRGINNEQFF.

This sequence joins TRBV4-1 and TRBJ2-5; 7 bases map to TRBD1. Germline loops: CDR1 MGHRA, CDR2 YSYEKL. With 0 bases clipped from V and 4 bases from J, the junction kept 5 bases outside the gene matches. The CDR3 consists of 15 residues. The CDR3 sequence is CASSQDDRAGETQYF. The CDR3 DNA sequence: TGCGCCAGCAGCCAAGATGACAGGGCGGGAGAGACCCAGTACTTC.

In DNA, the CDR3 is TGCGCCAGCAGTTCGACAGGGGTAAGCGAGACCCAGTACTTC. Protein sequence: CASSSTGVSETQYF. The V and J genes are TRBV5-1 and TRBJ2-5, with TRBD1 identical over 8 bases. The CDR3 spans 14 residues. The ends lost 5 bases at V and 5 bases at J; junction bases unmatched: 8. Germline values: CDR1 SGHRS, CDR2 YFSETQ.

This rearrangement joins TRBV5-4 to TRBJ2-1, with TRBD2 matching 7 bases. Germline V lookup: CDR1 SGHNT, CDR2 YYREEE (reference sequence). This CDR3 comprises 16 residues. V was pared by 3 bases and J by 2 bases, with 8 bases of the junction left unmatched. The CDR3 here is CASSSGGLAAYNEQFF. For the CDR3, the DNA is TGTGCCAGCAGCTCAGGCGGGCTAGCGGCCTACAATGAGCAGTTCTTC.

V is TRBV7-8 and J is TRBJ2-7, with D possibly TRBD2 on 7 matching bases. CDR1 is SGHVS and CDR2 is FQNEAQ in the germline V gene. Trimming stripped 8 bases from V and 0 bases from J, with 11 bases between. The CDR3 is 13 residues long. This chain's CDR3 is CASQGGVSYEQYF. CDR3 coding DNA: TGTGCCAGCCAAGGGGGGGTCTCCTACGAGCAGTACTTC.

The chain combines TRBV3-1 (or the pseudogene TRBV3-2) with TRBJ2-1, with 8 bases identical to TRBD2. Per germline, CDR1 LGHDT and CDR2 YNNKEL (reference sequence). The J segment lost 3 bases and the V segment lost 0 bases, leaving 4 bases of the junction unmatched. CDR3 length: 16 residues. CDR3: CASSQEIAGNYNEQFF. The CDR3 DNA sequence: TGTGCCAGCAGCCAAGAAATAGCGGGAAACTACAATGAGCAGTTCTTC.

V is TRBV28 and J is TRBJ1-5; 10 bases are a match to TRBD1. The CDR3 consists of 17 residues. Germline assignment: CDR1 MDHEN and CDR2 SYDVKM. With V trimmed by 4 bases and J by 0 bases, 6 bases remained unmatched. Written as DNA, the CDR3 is TGTGCCAGCAGTTCCCGGGACAGGGGAGCTAGCAATCAGCCCCAGCATTTT. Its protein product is CASSSRDRGASNQPQHF.

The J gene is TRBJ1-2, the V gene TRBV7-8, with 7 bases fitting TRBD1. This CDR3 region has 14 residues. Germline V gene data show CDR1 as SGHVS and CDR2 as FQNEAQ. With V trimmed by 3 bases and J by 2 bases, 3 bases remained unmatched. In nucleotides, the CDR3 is TGTGCCAGCAGCTTGCAACAGGGGAACTATGGCTACACCTTC. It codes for CASSLQQGNYGYTF.

CDR3 amino acids: CASSLLSGQRYGYTF. DNA for the CDR3: TGTGCCAGCAGTTTACTATCGGGACAGCGCTATGGCTACACCTTC. The gene calls are TRBV28 and TRBJ1-2, with 7 nucleotides matching TRBD1. The J segment lost 4 bases and the V segment lost 2 bases, leaving 7 bases of the junction unmatched. The germline V gene has CDR1 MDHEN and CDR2 SYDVKM. This CDR3 comprises 15 residues.

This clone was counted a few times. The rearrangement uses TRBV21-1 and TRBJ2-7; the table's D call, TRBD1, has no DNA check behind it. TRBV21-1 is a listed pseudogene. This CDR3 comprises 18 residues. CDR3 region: CASSKESRDRLFSYEQYF. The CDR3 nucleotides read TGTGCCAGCAGCAAAGAGTCGAGGGACAGACTATTTTCCTACGAGCAGTACTTC.

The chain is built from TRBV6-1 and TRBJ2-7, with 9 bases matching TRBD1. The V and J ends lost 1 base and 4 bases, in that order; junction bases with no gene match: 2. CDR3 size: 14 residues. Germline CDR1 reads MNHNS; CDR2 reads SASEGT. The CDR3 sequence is CASSEGQGGYEQYF. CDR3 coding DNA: TGTGCCAGCAGTGAAGGACAGGGGGGTTACGAGCAGTACTTC.

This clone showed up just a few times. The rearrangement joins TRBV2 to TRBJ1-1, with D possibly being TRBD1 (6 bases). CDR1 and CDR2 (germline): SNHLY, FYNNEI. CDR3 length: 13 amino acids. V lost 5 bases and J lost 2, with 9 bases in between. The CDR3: CASSFRGNTEAFF. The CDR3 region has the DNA TGTGCCAGCAGTTTCAGGGGAAACACTGAAGCTTTCTTT.

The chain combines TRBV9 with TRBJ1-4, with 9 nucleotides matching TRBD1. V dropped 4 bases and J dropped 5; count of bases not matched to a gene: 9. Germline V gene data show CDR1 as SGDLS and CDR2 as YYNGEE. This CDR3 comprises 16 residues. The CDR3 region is CASSQGDRVMNEKLFF. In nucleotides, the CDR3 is TGTGCCAGCAGCCAAGGGGACAGGGTAATGAATGAAAAACTGTTTTTT.

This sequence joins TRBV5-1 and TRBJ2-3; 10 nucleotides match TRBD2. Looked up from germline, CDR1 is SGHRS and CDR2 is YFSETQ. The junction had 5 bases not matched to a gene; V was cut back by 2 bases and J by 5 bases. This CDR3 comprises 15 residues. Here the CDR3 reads CASSFSGRGVDTQYF. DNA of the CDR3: TGCGCCAGCAGCTTCAGCGGGAGGGGAGTAGATACGCAGTATTTT.